The entry below describes one T cell receptor beta chain. Per the original data handling: Quantification of nucleated cells was approximated via reference gene primer amplification. The method was immunoSEQ multiplex PCR; TCRdb's version includes in-frame clones alone and lacks a portion of them. The D gene and trimming were derived from the DNA, and the V and J assignments and clone size from that table. The table shows about 210,000 clones, with roughly 86% occurring only once. These data belong to a study of blood T cell repertoires in COVID-19. Study context: Samples taken during acute and convalescent COVID-19 were collected in the United States, Italy and Spain. T cells, B-cell-depleted T cells, or PBMCs supplied cDNA or gDNA.

Germline CDR1 and CDR2: LNHDA and SQIVND (reference sequence). With V trimmed by 5 bases and J by 4 bases, 9 bases remained unmatched. The CDR3 length is 15 residues. The chain uses TRBV19 and TRBJ1-1; 8 bases fit TRBD1. This TCR derives from a woman in her forties or fifties with active or convalescent COVID-19. Material: peripheral blood. CDR3 amino acids: CASSDRDRRSTEAFF. The CDR3 bases are TGTGCCAGTAGTGACCGGGACAGGAGGTCCACTGAAGCTTTCTTT.